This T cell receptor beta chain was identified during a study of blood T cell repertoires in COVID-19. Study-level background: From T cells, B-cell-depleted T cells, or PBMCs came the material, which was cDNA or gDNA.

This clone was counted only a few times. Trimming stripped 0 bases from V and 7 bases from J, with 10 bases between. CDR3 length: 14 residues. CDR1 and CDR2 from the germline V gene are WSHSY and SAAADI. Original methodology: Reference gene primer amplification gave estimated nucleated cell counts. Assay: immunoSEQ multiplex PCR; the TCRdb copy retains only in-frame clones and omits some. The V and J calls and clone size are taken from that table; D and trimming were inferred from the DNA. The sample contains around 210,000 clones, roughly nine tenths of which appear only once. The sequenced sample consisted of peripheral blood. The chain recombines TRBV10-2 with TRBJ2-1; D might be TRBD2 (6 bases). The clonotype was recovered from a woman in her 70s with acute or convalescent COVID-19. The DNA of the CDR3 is TGCGCCAGCAGTGAGTCGAGCGGAGGGAATGAGCAGTTCTTC. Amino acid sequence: CASSESSGGNEQFF.